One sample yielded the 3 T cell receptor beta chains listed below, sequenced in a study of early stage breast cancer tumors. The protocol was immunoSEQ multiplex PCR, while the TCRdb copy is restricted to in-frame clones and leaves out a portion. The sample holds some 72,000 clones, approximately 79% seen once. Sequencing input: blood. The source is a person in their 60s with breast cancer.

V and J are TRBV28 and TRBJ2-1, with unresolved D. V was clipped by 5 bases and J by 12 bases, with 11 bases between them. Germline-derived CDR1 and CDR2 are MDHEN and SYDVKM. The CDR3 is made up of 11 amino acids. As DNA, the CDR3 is TGTGCCAGCAGTCCTTCCCTTGGGCAGTTCTTC. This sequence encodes CASSPSLGQFF.

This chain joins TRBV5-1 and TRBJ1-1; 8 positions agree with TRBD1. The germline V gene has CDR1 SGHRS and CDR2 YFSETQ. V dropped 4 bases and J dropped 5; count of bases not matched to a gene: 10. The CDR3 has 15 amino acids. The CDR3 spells CASSTLGQGGTEAFF. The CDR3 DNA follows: TGCGCCAGCAGCACCCTTGGACAGGGTGGGACTGAAGCTTTCTTT.

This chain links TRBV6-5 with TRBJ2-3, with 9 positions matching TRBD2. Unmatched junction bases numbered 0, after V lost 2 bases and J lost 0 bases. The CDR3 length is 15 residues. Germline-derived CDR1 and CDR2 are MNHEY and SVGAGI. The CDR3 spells CASSYSGRSTDTQYF. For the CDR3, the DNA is TGTGCCAGCAGTTACAGCGGGAGGAGCACAGATACGCAGTATTTT.